The T cell receptor beta chain described here comes from a study of blood T cell repertoires in COVID-19. Study in general: Samples taken during acute and convalescent COVID-19 were collected in the United States, Italy and Spain.

Trimming cost V 6 bases and J 10 bases; bases outside gene matches: 11. CDR1 and CDR2 (germline): MNHEY, SMNVEV (reference sequence). This CDR3 has 14 amino acids. Measured with immunoSEQ multiplex PCR; TCRdb has only the in-frame clones, and not every one. The table has some 350,000 clones, about 87% seen once. This TCR came from a man between 25 and 39 years old who had recovered from COVID-19. The chain joins TRBV27 to TRBJ1-4, with 7 nucleotides matching TRBD1. Sequenced material: PBMCs or T cells enriched from blood (not recorded which). CDR3 DNA sequence: TGTGCCAGCAGCGAAACAGAGGGGGCGCGAAAACTGTTTTTT. It is translated as CASSETEGARKLFF.